This record looks at one T cell receptor (beta chain) sequence and its context. The data belong to a study of blood T cell repertoires in COVID-19. Study summary: T cells, B-cell-depleted T cells, or PBMCs provided the cDNA or gDNA that served as material.

Only in-frame clones appear in the TCRdb table, and some are missing; sequencing was by immunoSEQ multiplex PCR. The table includes hundreds of thousands of clones, about 82% detected once. This CDR3 is 14 amino acids long. Per germline, CDR1 SGHTA and CDR2 FQGTGA. V was shortened by 2 bases and J by 7 bases, with 11 bases between the two germline ends. This TCR derives from a human donor in a cohort sampled during active COVID-19. The rearrangement uses TRBV7-3 and TRBJ2-2; tentative D call: TRBD1 (6 bases). The sequenced sample was peripheral blood. The CDR3 region is CASSLAGAGGELFF. CDR3 bases: TGTGCCAGCAGCTTAGCAGGGGCAGGCGGGGAGCTGTTTTTT.